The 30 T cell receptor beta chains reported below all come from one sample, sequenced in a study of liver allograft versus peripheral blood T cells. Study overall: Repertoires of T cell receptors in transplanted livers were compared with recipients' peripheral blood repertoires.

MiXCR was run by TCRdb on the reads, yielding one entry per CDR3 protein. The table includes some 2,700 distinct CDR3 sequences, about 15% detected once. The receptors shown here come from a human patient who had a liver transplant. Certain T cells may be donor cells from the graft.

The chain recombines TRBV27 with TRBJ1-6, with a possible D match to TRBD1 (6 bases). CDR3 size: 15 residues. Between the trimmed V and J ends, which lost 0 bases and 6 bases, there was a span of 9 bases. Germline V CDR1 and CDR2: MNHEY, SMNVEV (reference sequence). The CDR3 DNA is TGTGCCAGCAGTTTATCGGCAGGGGCTAATTCACCCCTCCACTTT. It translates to CASSLSAGANSPLHF.

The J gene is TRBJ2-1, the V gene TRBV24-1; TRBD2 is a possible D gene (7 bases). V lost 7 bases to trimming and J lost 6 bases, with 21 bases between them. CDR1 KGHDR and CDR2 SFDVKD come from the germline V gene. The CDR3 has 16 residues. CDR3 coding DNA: TGTGCCACCAGCGGGGGGCCGGAACAGACCTGCAATGAGCAGTTCTTC. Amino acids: CATSGGPEQTCNEQFF.

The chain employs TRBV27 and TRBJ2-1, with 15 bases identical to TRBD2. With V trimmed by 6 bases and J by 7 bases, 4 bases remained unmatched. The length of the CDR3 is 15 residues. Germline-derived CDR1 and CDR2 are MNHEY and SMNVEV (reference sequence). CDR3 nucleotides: TGTGCCAGCAGAGGACTAGCGGGGGGGCCGAATGAGCAGTTCTTC. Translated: CASRGLAGGPNEQFF.

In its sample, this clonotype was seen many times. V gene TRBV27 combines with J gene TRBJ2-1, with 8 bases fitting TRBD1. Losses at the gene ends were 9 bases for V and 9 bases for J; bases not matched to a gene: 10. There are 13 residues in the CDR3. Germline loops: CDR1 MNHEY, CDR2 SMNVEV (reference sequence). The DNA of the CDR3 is TGTGCCAGTCGGACAGGGTCTGAAACTGAGCAGTTCTTC. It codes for CASRTGSETEQFF.

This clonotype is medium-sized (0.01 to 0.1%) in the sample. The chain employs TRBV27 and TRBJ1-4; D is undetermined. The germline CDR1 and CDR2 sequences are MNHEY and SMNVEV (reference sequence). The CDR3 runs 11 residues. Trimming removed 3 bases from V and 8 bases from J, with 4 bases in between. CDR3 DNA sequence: TGTGCCAGCAGTTTTGGAGAAAAACTGTTTTTT. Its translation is CASSFGEKLFF.

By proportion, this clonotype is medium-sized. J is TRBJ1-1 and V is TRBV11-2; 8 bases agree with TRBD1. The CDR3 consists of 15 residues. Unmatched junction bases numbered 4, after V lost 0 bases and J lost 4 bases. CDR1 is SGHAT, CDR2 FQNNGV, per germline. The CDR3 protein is CASSLETGVVTEAFF. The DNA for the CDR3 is TGTGCCAGCAGCTTAGAGACAGGGGTTGTCACTGAAGCTTTCTTT.

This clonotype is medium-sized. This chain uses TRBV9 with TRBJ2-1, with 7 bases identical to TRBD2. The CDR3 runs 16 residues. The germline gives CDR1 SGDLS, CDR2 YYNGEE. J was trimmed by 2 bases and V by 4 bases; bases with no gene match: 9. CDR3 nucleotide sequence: TGTGCCAGCAGCTCGCGGGGCGGGGGAGCCTACAATGAGCAGTTCTTC. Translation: CASSSRGGGAYNEQFF.

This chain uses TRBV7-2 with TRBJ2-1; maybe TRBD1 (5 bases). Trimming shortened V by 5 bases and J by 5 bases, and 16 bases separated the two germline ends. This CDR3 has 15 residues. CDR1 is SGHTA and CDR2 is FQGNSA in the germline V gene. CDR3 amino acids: CASSPSSADNNEQFF. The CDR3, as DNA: TGTGCCAGCAGCCCCTCATCCGCGGACAACAATGAGCAGTTCTTC.

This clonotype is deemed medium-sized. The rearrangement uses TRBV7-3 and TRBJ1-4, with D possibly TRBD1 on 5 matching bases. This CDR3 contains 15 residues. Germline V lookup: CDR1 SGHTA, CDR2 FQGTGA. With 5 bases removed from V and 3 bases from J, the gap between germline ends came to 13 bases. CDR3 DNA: TGTGCCAGCAGCCAAAACGGGGGGTCTAATGAAAAACTGTTTTTT. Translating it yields CASSQNGGSNEKLFF.

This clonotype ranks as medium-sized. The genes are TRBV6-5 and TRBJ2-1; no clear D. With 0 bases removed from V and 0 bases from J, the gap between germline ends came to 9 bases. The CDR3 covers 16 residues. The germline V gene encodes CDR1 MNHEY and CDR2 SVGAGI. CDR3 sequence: CASSYSSGGSYNEQFF. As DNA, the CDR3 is TGTGCCAGCAGTTACTCGAGTGGTGGCTCCTACAATGAGCAGTTCTTC.

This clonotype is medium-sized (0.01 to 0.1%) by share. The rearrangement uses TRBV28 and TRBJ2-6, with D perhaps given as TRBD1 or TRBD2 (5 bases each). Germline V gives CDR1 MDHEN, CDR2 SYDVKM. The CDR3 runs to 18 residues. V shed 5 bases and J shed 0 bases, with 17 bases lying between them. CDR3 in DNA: TGTGCCAGCAGTCCGGGACCGAGTTTAAGCTCTGGGGCCAACGTCCTGACTTTC. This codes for CASSPGPSLSSGANVLTF.

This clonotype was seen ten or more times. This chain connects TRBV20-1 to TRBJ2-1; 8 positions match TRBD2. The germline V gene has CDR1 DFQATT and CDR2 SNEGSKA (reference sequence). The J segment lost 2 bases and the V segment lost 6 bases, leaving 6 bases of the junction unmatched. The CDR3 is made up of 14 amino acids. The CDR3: CSALLSGTYNEQFF. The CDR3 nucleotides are TGCAGTGCCCTCCTTAGCGGGACCTACAATGAGCAGTTCTTC.

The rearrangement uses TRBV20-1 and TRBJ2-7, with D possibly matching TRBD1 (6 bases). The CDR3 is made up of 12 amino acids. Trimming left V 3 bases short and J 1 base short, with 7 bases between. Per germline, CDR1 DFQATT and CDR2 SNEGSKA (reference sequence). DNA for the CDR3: TGCAGTGCTAGGGACAGATCCTACGAGCAGTACTTC. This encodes CSARDRSYEQYF.

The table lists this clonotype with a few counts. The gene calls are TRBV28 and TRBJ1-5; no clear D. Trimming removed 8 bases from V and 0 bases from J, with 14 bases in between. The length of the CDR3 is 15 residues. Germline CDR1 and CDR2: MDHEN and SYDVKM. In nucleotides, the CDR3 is TGTGCCAGCCTGCCGACGGCGGCTAGCAATCAGCCCCAGCATTTT. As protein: CASLPTAASNQPQHF.

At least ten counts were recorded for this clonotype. The CDR3 is CAAQTSGYEQYF. The CDR3 DNA reads as TGTGCCGCACAGACTAGCGGATACGAGCAGTACTTC. The V and J genes are TRBV10-3 and TRBJ2-7; TRBD2 matches at 9 bases. This CDR3 spans 12 amino acids. From germline, CDR1 is ENHRY and CDR2 SYGVKD. After removal of 11 bases from V and 4 bases from J, the junction contained 6 bases not matched to a gene.

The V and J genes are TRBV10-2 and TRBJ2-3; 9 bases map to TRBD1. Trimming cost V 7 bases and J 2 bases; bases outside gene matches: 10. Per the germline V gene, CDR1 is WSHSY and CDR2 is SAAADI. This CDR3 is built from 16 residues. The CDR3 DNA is TGCGCCAGCACTTCGGGGACAGGGAGAGTCACAGATACGCAGTATTTT. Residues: CASTSGTGRVTDTQYF.

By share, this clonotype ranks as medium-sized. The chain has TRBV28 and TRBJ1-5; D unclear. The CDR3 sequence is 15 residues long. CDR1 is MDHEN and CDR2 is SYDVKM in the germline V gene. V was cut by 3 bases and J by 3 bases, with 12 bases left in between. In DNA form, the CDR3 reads TGTGCCAGCAGTTTGGATACAGAAACCAATCAGCCCCAGCATTTT. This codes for CASSLDTETNQPQHF.

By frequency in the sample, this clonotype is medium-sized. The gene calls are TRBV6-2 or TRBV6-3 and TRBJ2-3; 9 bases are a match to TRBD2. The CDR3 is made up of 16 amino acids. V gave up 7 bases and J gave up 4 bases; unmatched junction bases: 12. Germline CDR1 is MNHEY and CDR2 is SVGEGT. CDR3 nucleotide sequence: TGTGCCAGCACAGGGGGGCCGCGCGGGGGGGCAGATACGCAGTATTTT. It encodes CASTGGPRGGADTQYF.

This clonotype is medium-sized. CDR3 amino acids: CASSLVRSGGTSYNEQFF. The CDR3 DNA follows: TGTGCCAGCAGCCTTGTTAGGAGCGGGGGAACTTCCTACAATGAGCAGTTCTTC. The chain recombines TRBV27 with TRBJ2-1, with TRBD2 matching over 8 bases. The CDR3 contains 18 residues. Per germline, CDR1 MNHEY and CDR2 SMNVEV (reference sequence). The V segment lost 6 bases and the J segment 1 base; nucleotides outside the gene matches: 14.

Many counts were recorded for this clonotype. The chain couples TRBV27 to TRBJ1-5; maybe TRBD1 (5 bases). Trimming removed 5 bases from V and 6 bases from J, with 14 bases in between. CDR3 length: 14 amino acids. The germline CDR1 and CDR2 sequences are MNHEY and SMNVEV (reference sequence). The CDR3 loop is CASSLGHLSQPQHF. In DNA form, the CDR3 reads TGTGCCAGCAGTCTTGGACACCTCAGTCAGCCCCAGCATTTT.

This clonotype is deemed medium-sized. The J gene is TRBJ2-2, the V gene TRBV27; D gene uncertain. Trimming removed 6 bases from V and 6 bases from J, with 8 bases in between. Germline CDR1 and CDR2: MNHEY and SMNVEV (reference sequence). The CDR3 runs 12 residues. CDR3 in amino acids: CASSRPAGELFF. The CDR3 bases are TGTGCCAGCAGCCGTCCGGCCGGGGAGCTGTTTTTT.

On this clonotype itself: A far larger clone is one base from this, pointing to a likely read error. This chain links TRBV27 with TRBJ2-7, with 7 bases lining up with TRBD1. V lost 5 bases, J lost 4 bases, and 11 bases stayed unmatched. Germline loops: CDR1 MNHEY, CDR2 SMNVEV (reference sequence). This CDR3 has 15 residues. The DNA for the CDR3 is TGTGCCAGCAGTGACCCGAGACAGGGAGAATACGAGCAGTACTTC. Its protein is CASSDPRQGEYEQYF.

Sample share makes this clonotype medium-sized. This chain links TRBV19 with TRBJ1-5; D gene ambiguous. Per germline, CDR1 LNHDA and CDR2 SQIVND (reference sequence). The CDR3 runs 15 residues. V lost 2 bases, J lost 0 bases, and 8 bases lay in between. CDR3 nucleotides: TGTGCCAGTAGTATAAGAGAGAATAGCAATCAGCCCCAGCATTTT. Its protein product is CASSIRENSNQPQHF.

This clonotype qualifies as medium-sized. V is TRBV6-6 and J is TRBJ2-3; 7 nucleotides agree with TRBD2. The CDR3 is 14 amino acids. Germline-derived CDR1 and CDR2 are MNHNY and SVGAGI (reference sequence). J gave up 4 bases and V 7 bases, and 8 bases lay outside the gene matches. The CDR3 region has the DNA TGTGCCAGCACGGCGGCGGGAGCCCCAGATACGCAGTATTTT. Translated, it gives CASTAAGAPDTQYF.

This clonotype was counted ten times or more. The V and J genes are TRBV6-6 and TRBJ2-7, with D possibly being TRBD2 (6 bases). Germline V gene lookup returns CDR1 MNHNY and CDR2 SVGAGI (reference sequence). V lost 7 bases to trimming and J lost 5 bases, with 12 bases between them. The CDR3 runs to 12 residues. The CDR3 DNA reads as TGTGCCAGCACTGCGGGAAGTCACGAGCAGTACTTC. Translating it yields CASTAGSHEQYF.

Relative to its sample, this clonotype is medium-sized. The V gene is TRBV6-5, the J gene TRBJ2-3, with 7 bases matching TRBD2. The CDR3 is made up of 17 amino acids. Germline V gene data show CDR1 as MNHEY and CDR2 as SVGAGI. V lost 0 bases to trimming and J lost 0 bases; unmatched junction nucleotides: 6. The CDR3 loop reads CASSYSAGVSSTDTQYF. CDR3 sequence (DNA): TGTGCCAGCAGTTACTCCGCGGGGGTTAGTAGCACAGATACGCAGTATTTT.

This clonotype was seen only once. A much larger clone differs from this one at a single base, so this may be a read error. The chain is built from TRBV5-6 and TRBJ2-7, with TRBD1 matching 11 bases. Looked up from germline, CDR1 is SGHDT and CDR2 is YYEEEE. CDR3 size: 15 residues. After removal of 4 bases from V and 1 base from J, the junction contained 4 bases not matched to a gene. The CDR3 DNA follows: TGTGCCAGCAGCATACGGGACAGGGGGTCCTACGAGCAGTACTTC. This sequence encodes CASSIRDRGSYEQYF.

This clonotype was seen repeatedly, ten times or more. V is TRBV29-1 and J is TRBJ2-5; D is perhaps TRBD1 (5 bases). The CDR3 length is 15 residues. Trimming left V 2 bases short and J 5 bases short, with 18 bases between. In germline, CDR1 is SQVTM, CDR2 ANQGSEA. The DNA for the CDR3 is TGCAGCGTTGAACGGCCTCAGGGAAACAGGGAGACCCAGTACTTC. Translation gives CSVERPQGNRETQYF.

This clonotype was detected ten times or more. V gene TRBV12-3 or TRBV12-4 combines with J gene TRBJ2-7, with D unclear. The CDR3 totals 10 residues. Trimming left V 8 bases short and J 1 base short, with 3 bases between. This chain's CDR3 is CASGSYEQYF. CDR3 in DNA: TGTGCCAGCGGATCCTACGAGCAGTACTTC.

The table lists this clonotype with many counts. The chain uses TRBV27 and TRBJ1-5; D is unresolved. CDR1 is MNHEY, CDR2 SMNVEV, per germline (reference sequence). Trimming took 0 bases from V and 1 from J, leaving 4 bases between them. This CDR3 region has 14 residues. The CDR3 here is CASSLSGSNQPQHF. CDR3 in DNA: TGTGCCAGCAGTTTATCGGGGAGCAATCAGCCCCAGCATTTT.